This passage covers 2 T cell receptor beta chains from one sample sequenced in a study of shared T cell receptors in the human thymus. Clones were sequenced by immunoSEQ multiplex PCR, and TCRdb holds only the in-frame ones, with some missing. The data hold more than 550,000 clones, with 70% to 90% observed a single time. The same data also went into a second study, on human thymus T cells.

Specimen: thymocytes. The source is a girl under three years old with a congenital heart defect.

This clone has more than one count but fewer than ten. The CDR3 DNA reads as TGCGCCAGCAGTATAGGGGCGGACACTGAAGCTTTCTTT. Protein sequence: CASSIGADTEAFF. The chain recombines TRBV5-1 with TRBJ1-1, with D perhaps TRBD1 (5 bases). This CDR3 comprises 13 residues. V lost 5 bases and J lost 3, with 11 bases in between. Germline CDR1 and CDR2: SGHRS and YFSETQ.

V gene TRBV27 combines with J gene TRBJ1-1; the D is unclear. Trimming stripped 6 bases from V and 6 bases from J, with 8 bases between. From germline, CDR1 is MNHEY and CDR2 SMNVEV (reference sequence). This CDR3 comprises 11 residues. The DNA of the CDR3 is TGTGCCAGCAGAACGGGTCCTGAAGCTTTCTTT. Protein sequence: CASRTGPEAFF.